This TCR beta chain was sequenced in a study of beta chain features in type 1 diabetes. Regarding the study as a whole: Any HLA-type effect on TCRB rearrangement remained unresolved here. Sequencing of cDNA might inflate the share of cells that strongly express TCR. The naive, central memory and Treg TCRB repertoires looked more alike in patients than they did in healthy donors.

This CDR3 is built from 15 residues. V was clipped by 0 bases and J by 2 bases; unmatched bases: 3. Germline V gene lookup returns CDR1 SGHNT and CDR2 YYREEE (reference sequence). This clone was counted a few times. Its antigen is not known. CD4+ naive, central memory, regulatory and stem cell-like memory subsets were isolated by sorting on CD45RO/CCR7/CD25/CD127/CD95/CD27. Isolated RNA was reverse transcribed in full, so expressed TCRB transcripts were sequenced. The method was immunoSEQ multiplex PCR; TCRdb's version includes in-frame clones alone and lacks a portion of them. This sample has hundreds of thousands of clones, with 12% to 15% found just once.

This chain joins TRBV5-4 and TRBJ1-2; 8 bases agree with TRBD1. This TCR was sampled from a woman in her 40s in good health. The specimen was naive CD4+ T cells from blood. This chain's CDR3 is CASSLAQGANYGYTF. The CDR3 nucleotides are TGTGCCAGCAGCTTGGCCCAGGGGGCGAACTATGGCTACACCTTC.